This T cell receptor (beta chain) was identified during a study of shared clonotypes between healthy human individuals. The germline CDR1 and CDR2 sequences are SGHRS and YFSETQ. With V trimmed by 7 bases and J by 4 bases, 8 bases remained unmatched. This CDR3 comprises 15 residues. About this clone: Its antigen is not identified.

An even split of each subset's genomic DNA across several immunoSEQ plates was performed. Profiling relied on immunoSEQ multiplex PCR, and the TCRdb table lists in-frame clones only, not all of them. The table records 2,500,000 or so clones, 90% to 95% of them present only once. Study conclusions and caveats: Among non-shared clonotypes, generation probabilities were lower than among those shared by all four donors.

The sequence was collected from a man aged 18 to 35 in good health. Some clones in this sample may be carry-over from other donors' samples. The rearrangement joins TRBV5-1 to TRBJ2-2; 9 bases map to TRBD1. Sequencing was done on a sample of naive CD4+ T cells from PBMCs. Indicated subset: CD45RA+ positively selected. CDR3 sequence (DNA): TGCGCCAGCGAGCCAGGGACAGGGTTCACCGGGGAGCTGTTTTTT. Translation: CASEPGTGFTGELFF.